The rows below give T cell receptor beta chains drawn from one sample of a study of blood T cell repertoires in COVID-19. Measured with immunoSEQ multiplex PCR; TCRdb has only the in-frame clones, and not every one. The table includes some 350,000 clones, around 86% detected once. The specimen sequenced was peripheral blood. The source is a human donor in a cohort sampled during active COVID-19. Each CDR3 is given with its conserved first and last residue. A D gene is named only where the DNA matches it firmly. A clone size is listed for some rows: how often the clone was seen (once, few, many), or a class if it is expanded.

TRBD1,TRBJ2-7,TRBV10-1,NA,TGCGCCAGCAGTGAAACAGGGGACGAGCAGTACTTC,CASSETGDEQYF
NA,TRBJ1-6,TRBV11-1,NA,TGTGCCAGCAGCTTAGTCCGGGAGGGCTCACCCCTCCACTTT,CASSLVREGSPLHF
NA,TRBJ2-7,TRBV9,NA,TGTGCCAGCAGTTTGCGAATGAGCTCCTACGAGCAGTACTTC,CASSLRMSSYEQYF
TRBD1,TRBJ2-5,TRBV11-2,NA,TGTGCCAGCAGACGACCGGGACAGGGTGCCCAAGAGACCCAGTACTTC,CASRRPGQGAQETQYF
TRBD1,TRBJ1-1,TRBV7-9,NA,TGTGCCAGCAGCTTAACAGGGGGAACTGAAGCTTTCTTT,CASSLTGGTEAFF
TRBD1,TRBJ2-3,TRBV5-6,NA,TGTGCCAGCAGCCCCCTCAGGGGGGATACGCAGTATTTT,CASSPLRGDTQYF
TRBD2,TRBJ2-3,TRBV7-8,NA,TGTGCCAGCAGCGTGCCGGGACTAGCGGGGGTTCACCCATACACAGATACGCAGTATTTT,CASSVPGLAGVHPYTDTQYF
NA,TRBJ1-2,TRBV7-2,NA,TGTGCCAGCAGCTTACCGGGACGGGGAGGTGGCTACACCTTC,CASSLPGRGGGYTF
TRBD1,TRBJ2-7,TRBV2,NA,TGTGCCAGCACCCAGGGGGAGAGCTACGAGCAGTACTTC,CASTQGESYEQYF
NA,TRBJ1-2,TRBV6-5,NA,TGTGCCAGCAGGACGGGGGGCCTAGACTATGGCTACACCTTC,CASRTGGLDYGYTF
NA,TRBJ2-7,TRBV30,NA,TGTGCCTGGAGTGTACTCGGGAAATCGGATTTC,CAWSVLGKSDF
TRBD1,TRBJ2-5,TRBV28,NA,TGTGCCAGCAGTGGAACAGGGGCCGGGGAGACCCAGTACTTC,CASSGTGAGETQYF
NA,TRBJ2-7,TRBV28,NA,TGTGCCAGCAGTCCCACAGGGGACAGCGGGAGTGCAGGCGAGCAGTACTTC,CASSPTGDSGSAGEQYF
TRBD2,TRBJ2-1,TRBV2,NA,TGTGCCAGCTCATTAGCGGGGGAGGCTGGGGATGAGCAGTTCTTC,CASSLAGEAGDEQFF
NA,TRBJ2-7,TRBV10-2,NA,TGCGCCAGCAGTGAGTTACTAGTTGACGAGCAGTACTTC,CASSELLVDEQYF
TRBD2,TRBJ2-1,TRBV3-1/TRBV3-2,NA,TGTGCCAGCAGCCAAGAAAGAGCGGGGAAACAGTTCTTC,CASSQERAGKQFF
TRBD1,TRBJ1-6,TRBV7-2,NA,TGTGCCAGCAGCTGGGGACAGGGGAGGCATTCACCCCTCCACTTT,CASSWGQGRHSPLHF
TRBD1,TRBJ1-4,TRBV19,NA,TGTGCCAGTAGATCGAACAGGGGGGGAGGTAATGAAAAACTGTTTTTT,CASRSNRGGGNEKLFF
NA,TRBJ2-2,TRBV10-2,once,TGCGCCAGCAGTGAGCAGGCCGGGGAGCTGTTTTTT,CASSEQAGELFF
NA,TRBJ2-3,TRBV27,NA,TGTGCCAGCAGGGGGCGCGGGACGGATAGCACAGATACGCAGTATTTT,CASRGRGTDSTDTQYF
TRBD2,TRBJ2-1,TRBV7-3,NA,TGTGCCAGCAGCTCAACCGGGACTAGCTATGAGCAGTTCTTC,CASSSTGTSYEQFF
NA,TRBJ2-5,TRBV6-1,NA,TGTGCCAGCAGTGAAGTCCCAGGGGCGCAAGAGACCCAGTACTTC,CASSEVPGAQETQYF